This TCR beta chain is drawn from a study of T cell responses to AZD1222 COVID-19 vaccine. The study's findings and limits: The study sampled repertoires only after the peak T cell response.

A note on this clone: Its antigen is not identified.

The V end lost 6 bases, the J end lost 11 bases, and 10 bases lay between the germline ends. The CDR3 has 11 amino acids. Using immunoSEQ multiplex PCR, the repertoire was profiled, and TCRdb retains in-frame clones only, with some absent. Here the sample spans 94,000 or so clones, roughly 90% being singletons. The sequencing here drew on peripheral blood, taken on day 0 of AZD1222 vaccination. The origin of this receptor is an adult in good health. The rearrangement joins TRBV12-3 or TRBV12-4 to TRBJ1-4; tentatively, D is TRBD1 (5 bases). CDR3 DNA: TGTGCCAGCAGCTTTGGGGGGAAACTGTTTTTT. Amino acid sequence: CASSFGGKLFF.